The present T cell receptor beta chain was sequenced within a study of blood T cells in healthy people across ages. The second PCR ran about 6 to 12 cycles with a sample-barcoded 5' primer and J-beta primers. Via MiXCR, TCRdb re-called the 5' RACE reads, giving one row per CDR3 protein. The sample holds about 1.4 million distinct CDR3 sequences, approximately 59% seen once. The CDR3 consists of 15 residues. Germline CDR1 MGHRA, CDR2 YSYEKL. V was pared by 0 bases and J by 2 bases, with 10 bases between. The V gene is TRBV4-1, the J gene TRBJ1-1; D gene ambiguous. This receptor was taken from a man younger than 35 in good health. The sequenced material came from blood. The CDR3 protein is CASSQDHNTNTEAFF. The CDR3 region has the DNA TGCGCCAGCAGCCAAGATCATAACACCAACACTGAAGCTTTCTTT.